The text below deals with one T cell receptor (beta chain). This sample is drawn from a study of blood T cell repertoires in COVID-19. V lost 4 bases, J lost 5 bases, and 17 bases lay in between. Germline values: CDR1 MGHDK, CDR2 SYGVNS. This CDR3 spans 15 amino acids. Original processing notes: Amplification of reference gene primers provided the estimated nucleated cell counts. Libraries were prepared by immunoSEQ multiplex PCR; TCRdb keeps only in-frame clonotypes and omits some of them. From that table come the V and J calls and clone size; the DNA was used to work out D and trimming. This repertoire shows 85,000 to 110,000 clones, roughly 90% found once; its top ten account for 15% to 20%.

The origin of this receptor is a woman over 75 in a cohort sampled during active COVID-19. The chain links TRBV25-1 to TRBJ2-5; D is possibly TRBD2 (6 bases). Sequencing was done on a sample of peripheral blood. The CDR3 DNA sequence: TGTGCCAGCAGTGTCCCTTTAGGAGGGGCGGAGACCCAGTACTTC. Amino acid sequence: CASSVPLGGAETQYF.